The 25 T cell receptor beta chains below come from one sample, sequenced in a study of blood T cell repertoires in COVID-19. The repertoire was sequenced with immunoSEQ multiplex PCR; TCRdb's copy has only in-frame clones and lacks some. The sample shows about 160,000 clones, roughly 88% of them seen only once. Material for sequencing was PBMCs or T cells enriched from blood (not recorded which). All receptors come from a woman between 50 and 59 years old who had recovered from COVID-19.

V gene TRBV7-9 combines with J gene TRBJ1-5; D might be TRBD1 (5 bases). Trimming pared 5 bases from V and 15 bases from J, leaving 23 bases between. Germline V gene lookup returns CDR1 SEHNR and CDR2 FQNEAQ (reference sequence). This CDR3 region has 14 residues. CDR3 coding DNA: TGTGCCAGCAGCCCGGGGGGTACGGCCATGGTGTGGCATTTT. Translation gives CASSPGGTAMVWHF.

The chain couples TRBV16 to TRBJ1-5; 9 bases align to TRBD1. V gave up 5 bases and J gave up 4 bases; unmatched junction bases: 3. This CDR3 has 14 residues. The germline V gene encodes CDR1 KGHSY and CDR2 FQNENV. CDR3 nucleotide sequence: TGTGCCAGCAGCTATGGGACAGGGAATCAGCCCCAGCATTTT. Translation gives CASSYGTGNQPQHF. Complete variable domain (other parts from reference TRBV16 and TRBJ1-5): GEEVAQTPKHLVRGEGQKAKLYCAPIKGHSYVFWYQQVLKNEFKFLISFQNENVFDETGMPKERFSAKCLPNSPCSLEIQATKLEDSAVYFCASSYGTGNQPQHFGDGTRLSIL.

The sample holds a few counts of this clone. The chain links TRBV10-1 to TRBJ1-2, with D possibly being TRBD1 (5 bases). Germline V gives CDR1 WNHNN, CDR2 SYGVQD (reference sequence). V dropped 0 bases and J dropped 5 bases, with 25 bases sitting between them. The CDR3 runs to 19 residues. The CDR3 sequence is CASSESGAVPTNNRYGYTF. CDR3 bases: TGCGCCAGCAGTGAGTCTGGGGCAGTTCCTACCAATAATCGATATGGCTACACCTTC.

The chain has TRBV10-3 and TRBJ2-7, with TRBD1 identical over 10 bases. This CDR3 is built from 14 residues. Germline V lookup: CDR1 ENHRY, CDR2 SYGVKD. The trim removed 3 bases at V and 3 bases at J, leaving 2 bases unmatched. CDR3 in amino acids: CAISDRTGGYEQYF. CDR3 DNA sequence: TGTGCCATCAGTGATAGGACAGGGGGCTACGAGCAGTACTTC.

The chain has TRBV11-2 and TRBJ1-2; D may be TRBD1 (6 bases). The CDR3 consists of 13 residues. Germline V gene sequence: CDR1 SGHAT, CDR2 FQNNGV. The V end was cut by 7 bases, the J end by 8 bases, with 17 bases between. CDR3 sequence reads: CASTLGGVGGYTF. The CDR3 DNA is TGTGCCAGCACCCTAGGGGGGGTAGGCGGCTACACCTTC.

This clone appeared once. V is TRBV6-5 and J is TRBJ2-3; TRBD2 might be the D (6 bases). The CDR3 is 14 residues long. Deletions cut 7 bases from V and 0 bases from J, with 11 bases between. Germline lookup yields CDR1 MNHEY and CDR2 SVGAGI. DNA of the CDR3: TGTGCCAGCACGGCGGGGCCTAGCACAGATACGCAGTATTTT. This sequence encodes CASTAGPSTDTQYF.

The CDR3 region is CASSQLLAGGRETQYF. The CDR3 nucleotides read TGTGCCAGCAGTCAGCTACTAGCGGGGGGCCGGGAGACCCAGTACTTC. This rearrangement joins TRBV27 to TRBJ2-5; TRBD2 agrees at 12 bases. The V gene's germline CDR1 is MNHEY and CDR2 SMNVEV (reference sequence). The CDR3 has 16 amino acids. J gave up 5 bases and V 5 bases, and 9 bases lay outside the gene matches.

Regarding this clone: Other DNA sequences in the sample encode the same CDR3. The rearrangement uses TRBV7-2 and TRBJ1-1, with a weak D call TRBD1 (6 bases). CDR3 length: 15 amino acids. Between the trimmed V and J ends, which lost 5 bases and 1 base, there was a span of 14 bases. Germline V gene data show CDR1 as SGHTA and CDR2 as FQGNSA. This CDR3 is CASSPRGAANTEAFF. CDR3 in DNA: TGTGCCAGCAGCCCGCGGGGGGCAGCGAACACTGAAGCTTTCTTT.

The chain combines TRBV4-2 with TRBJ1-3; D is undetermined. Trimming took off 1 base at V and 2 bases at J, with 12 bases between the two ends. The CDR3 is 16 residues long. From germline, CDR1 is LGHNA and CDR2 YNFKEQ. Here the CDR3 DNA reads TGTGCCAGCAGCCAAGGGGCCTACGACCCTGGAAACACCATATATTTT. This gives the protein CASSQGAYDPGNTIYF.

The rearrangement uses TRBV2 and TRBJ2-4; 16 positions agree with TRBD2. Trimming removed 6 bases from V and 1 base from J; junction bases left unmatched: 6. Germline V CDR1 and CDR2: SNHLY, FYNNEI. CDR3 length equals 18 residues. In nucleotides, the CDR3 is TGTGCCAGCAGCGCCGGGACTAGCGGGGGGGTCGCCAAAAACATTCAGTACTTC. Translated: CASSAGTSGGVAKNIQYF.

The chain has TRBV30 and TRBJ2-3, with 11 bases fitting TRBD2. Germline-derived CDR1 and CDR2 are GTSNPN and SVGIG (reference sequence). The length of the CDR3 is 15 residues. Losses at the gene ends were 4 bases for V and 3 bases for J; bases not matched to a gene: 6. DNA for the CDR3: TGTGCCTGGAACCTAGCGGGGGGTGTTACAGATACGCAGTATTTT. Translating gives CAWNLAGGVTDTQYF.

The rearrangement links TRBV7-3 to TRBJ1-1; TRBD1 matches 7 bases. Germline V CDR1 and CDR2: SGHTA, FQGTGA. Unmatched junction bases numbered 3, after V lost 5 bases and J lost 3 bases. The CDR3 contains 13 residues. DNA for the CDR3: TGTGCCAGCAGCCCCACAGGGGACACTGAAGCTTTCTTT. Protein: CASSPTGDTEAFF.

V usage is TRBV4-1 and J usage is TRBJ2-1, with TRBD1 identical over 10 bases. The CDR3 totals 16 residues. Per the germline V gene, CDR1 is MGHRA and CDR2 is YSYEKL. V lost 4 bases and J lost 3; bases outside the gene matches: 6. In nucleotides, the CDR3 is TGCGCCAGCAGCCTCCCCCGGGACAGGGGCTACAATGAGCAGTTCTTC. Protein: CASSLPRDRGYNEQFF.

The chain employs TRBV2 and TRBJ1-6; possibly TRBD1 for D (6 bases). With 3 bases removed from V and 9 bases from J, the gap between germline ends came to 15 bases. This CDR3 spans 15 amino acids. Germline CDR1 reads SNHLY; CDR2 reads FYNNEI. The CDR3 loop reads CASSERGAGGSPLHF. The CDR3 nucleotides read TGTGCCAGCAGTGAGCGGGGGGCCGGAGGTTCACCCCTCCACTTT.

The CDR3 bases are TGTGCCAGCAGGCCGGGACACCCGAACACTGAAGCTTTCTTT. Amino acid sequence: CASRPGHPNTEAFF. The chain is built from TRBV6-5 and TRBJ1-1, with a possible D match to TRBD1 (6 bases). This CDR3 comprises 14 residues. CDR1 is MNHEY and CDR2 is SVGAGI in the germline V gene. Trimming cost V 6 bases and J 1 base, with 12 bases left between them.

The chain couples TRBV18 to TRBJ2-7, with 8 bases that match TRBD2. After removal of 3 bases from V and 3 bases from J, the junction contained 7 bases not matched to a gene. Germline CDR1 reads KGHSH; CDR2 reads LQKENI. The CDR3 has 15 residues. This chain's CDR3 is CASSPVGLGNYEQYF. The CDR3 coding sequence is TGTGCCAGCTCACCGGTGGGACTAGGGAACTACGAGCAGTACTTC.

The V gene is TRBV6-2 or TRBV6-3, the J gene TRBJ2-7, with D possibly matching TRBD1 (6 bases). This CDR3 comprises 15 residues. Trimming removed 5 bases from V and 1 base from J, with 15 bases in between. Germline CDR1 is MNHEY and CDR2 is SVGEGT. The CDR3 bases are TGTGCCAGCAGTAGAACAGGGACGACTTCCTACGAGCAGTACTTC. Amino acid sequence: CASSRTGTTSYEQYF.

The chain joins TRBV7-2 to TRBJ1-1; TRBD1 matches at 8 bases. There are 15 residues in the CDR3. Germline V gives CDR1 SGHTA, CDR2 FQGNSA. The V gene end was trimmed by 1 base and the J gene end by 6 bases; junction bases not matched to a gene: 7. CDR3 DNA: TGTGCCAGCAGCTTAGTATCCGGGACAGGATCTGAAGCTTTCTTT. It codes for CASSLVSGTGSEAFF. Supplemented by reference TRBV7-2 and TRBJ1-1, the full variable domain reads GAGVSQSPSNKVTEKGKDVELRCDPISGHTALYWYRQSLGQGLEFLIYFQGNSAPDKSGLPSDRFSAERTGGSVSTLTIQRTQQEDSAVYLCASSLVSGTGSEAFFGQGTRLTVV.

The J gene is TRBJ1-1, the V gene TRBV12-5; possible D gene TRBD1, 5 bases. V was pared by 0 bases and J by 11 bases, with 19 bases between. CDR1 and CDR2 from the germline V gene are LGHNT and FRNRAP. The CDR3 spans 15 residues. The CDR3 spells CASGLVGFDGTGAFF. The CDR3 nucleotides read TGTGCTAGTGGTTTGGTAGGGTTCGACGGGACTGGTGCTTTCTTT.

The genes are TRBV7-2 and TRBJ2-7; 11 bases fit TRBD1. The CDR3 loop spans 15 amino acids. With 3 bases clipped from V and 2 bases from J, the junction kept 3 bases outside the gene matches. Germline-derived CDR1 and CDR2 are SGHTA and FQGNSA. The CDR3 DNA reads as TGTGCCAGCAGCTTCGGGGGACAGGGGGCCTACGAGCAGTACTTC. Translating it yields CASSFGGQGAYEQYF.

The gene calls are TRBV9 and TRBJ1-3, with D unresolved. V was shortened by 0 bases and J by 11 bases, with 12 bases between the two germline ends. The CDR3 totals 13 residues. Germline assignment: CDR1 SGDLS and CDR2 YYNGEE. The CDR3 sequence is CASSVAVRGAIYF. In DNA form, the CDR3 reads TGTGCCAGCAGCGTAGCGGTCCGGGGAGCCATATATTTT. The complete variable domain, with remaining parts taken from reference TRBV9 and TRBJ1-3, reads DSGVTQTPKHLITATGQRVTLRCSPRSGDLSVYWYQQSLDQGLQFLIQYYNGEERAKGNILERFSAQQFPDLHSELNLSSLELGDSALYFCASSVAVRGAIYFGEGSWLTVV.

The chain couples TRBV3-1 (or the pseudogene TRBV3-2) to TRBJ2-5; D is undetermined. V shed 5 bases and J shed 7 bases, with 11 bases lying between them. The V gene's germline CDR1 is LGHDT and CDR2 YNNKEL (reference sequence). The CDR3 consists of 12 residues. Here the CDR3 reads CASSATSGTQYF. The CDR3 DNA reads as TGTGCCAGCAGCGCAACTTCAGGGACCCAGTACTTC.

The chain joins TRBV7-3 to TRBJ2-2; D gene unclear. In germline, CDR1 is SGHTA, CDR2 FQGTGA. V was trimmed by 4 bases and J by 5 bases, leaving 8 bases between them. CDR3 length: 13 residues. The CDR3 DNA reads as TGTGCCAGCAGCTCTGTCCGGACCGGGGAGCTGTTTTTT. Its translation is CASSSVRTGELFF.

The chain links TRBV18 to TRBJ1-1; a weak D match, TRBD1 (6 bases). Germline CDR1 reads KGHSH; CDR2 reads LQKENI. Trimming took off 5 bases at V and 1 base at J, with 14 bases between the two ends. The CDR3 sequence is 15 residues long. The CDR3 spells CASSTRTVRNTEAFF. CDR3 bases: TGTGCCAGCTCAACCCGGACAGTCAGGAACACTGAAGCTTTCTTT. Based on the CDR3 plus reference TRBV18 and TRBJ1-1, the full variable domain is NAGVMQNPRHLVRRRGQEARLRCSPMKGHSHVYWYRQLPEEGLKFMVYLQKENIIDESGMPKERFSAEFPKEGPSILRIQQVVRGDSAAYFCASSTRTVRNTEAFFGQGTRLTVV.

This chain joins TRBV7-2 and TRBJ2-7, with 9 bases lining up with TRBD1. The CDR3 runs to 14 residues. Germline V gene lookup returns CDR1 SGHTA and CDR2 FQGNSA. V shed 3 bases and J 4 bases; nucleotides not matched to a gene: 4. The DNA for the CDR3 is TGTGCCAGCAGCTTTGGACAGGGGAGATACGAGCAGTACTTC. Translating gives CASSFGQGRYEQYF.